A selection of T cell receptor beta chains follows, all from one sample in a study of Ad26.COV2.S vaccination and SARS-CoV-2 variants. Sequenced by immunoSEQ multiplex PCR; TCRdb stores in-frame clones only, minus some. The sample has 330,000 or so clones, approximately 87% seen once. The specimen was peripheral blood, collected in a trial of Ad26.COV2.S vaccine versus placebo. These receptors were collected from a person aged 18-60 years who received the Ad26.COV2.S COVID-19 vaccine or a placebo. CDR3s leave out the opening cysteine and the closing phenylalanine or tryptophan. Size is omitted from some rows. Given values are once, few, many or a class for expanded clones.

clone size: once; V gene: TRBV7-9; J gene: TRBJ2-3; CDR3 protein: ASRSGLAGEITDTQY
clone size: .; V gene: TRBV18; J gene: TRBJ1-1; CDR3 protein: ASSPFDRPVAF
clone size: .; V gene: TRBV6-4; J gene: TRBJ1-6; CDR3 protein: ASSVMVNSPLH
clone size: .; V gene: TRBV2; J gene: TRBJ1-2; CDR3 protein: ASGASTVHYGYT
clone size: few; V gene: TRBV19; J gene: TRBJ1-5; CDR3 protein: ASSPTGRGNRPQH
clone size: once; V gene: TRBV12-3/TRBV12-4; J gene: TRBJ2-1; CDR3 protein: ASSLRGGVF
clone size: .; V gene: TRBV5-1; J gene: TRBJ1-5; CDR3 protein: ASSLDLGPQELQPQH
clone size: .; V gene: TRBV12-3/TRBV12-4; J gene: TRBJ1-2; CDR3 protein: ASSFGVNYGYT
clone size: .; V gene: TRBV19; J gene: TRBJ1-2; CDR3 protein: ASSIPGNNGYT
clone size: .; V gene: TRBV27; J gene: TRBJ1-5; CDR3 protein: ASRPVGVVSNQPQH
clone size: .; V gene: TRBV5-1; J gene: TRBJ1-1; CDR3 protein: ASSLNDRGTEAF
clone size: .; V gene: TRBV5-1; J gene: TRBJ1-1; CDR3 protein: ASSFDTVNTEAF
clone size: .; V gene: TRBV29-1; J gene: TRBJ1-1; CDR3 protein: SVVGASEAF
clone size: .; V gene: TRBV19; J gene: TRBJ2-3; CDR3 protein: ASSSPNGGLRTDTQY
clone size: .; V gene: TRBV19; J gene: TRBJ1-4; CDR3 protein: ASRGRDEKLF
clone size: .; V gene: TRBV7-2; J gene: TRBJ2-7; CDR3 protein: ASSFWGAYEQY
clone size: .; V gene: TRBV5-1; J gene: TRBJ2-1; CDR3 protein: ASSFTSGGARNEQF
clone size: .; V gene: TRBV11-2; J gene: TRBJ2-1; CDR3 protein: ASSLRDGTLYNEQF
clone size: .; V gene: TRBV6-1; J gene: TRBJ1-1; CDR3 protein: ASREGWANTEAF
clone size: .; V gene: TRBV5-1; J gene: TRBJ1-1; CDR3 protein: ASSGWGNTEAF
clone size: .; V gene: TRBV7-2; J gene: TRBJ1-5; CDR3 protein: ASSLEGRAHNQPQH
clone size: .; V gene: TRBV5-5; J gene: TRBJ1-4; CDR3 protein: ASSLKRPQGRMNEKLF
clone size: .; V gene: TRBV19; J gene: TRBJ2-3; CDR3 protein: ASSIVGRDTQY